Listed here is a single T cell receptor beta chain. Its antigen is as yet unknown. Clones were sequenced by immunoSEQ multiplex PCR, and TCRdb holds only the in-frame ones, with some missing. The data show some 30,000 clones, more than 85% seen once. The record originates from a study of T cell clonotyping in hematopoietic cell transplantation. V dropped 2 bases and J dropped 3 bases, with 7 bases sitting between them. Looked up from germline, CDR1 is SGDLS and CDR2 is YYNGEE. This CDR3 has 13 amino acids. Study results and caveats: At the given depth, recipient repertoires were over 95% de novo clonotypes.

The chain is built from TRBV9 and TRBJ2-3; no reliable D call. Sample: PBMCs, taken 100 days after allogeneic stem cell transplant. The source of this sequence is a female patient in her forties or fifties who had an allogeneic stem cell transplant from a related donor, so the T cells may come from the graft donor. Some clones in this sample may be carry-over from other donors' samples. The CDR3 protein is CASSVFDTDTQYF. CDR3 nucleotide sequence: TGTGCCAGCAGCGTTTTCGATACAGATACGCAGTATTTT.